Listed below are T cell receptor beta chains from one sample, sequenced in a study of cytomegalovirus exposure and HLA in healthy donors. Profiling relied on immunoSEQ multiplex PCR, and the TCRdb table lists in-frame clones only, not all of them. The sample holds 120,000 to 150,000 clones, roughly 76% seen once. Sequencing input: PBMCs. Every receptor here comes from a female donor in good health and CMV-seronegative. The CDR3 runs from the conserved cysteine through the conserved F or W. D genes are given only for firm matches. Clone size, where shown, is once, few, many, or a class for clones that have expanded.

V gene	J gene	D gene	clone size	CDR3 DNA	CDR3 protein
TRBV19	TRBJ1-2	NA	few	TGTGCCAGTAGTATAGTCGCAGGAACCTATGGCTACACCTTC	CASSIVAGTYGYTF
TRBV28	TRBJ1-2	TRBD1	once	TGTGCCAGCAGCCTGGACAGGACCTTAGGGGGTGGCTACACCTTC	CASSLDRTLGGGYTF
TRBV10-1	TRBJ2-2	TRBD1	NA	TGCGCCAGCAGTGAGGCCAGGGGGTACACCGGGGAGCTGTTTTTT	CASSEARGYTGELFF
TRBV6-1	TRBJ1-4	NA	NA	TGTGCCAGCAGTTCAGTTTTCGCAACTAATGAAAAACTGTTTTTT	CASSSVFATNEKLFF
TRBV2	TRBJ2-7	NA	once	TGTGCCAGCAGTGACCAGGGGTACGAGCAGTACTTC	CASSDQGYEQYF
TRBV7-3	TRBJ1-1	NA	few	TGTGCCAGCAGCTTAGACATTTGGGACACTGAAGCTTTCTTT	CASSLDIWDTEAFF
TRBV6-5	TRBJ2-7	TRBD2	once	TGTGCCACTAGGACTAGCGGGGCCCACGAGCAGTACTTC	CATRTSGAHEQYF
TRBV13	TRBJ1-4	NA	NA	TGTGCCAGCAGCTTAAGTAATCGCGGGAGGGTAAATGAAAAACTGTTTTTT	CASSLSNRGRVNEKLFF
TRBV5-1	TRBJ1-2	TRBD1	once	TGCGCCAGCAGCTGGGGCAGGGGGCTCAACTATGGCTACACCTTC	CASSWGRGLNYGYTF
TRBV19	TRBJ2-7	TRBD2	NA	TGTGCCAGTAGCTTCCCCTCCACTCCGAGTACTAGCGGGCCGAGCTCCTACGAGCAGTACTTC	CASSFPSTPSTSGPSSYEQYF